This T cell receptor beta chain was captured by sequencing in a study of cytomegalovirus exposure and HLA in healthy donors. The PCR contained 60 Vbeta and 13 Jbeta primers. Measured with immunoSEQ multiplex PCR; TCRdb has only the in-frame clones, and not every one. The repertoire consists of some 35,000 clones, with about half occurring once and the leading ten covering about 6.1%. Trimming stripped 8 bases from V and 7 bases from J, with 21 bases between. Germline V gives CDR1 LNHDA, CDR2 SQIVND (reference sequence). The CDR3 totals 15 residues. Overall study results and limits: The likely origin of a cluster of highly shared sequence variants was a sequencing artifact.

This clone was counted only a few times. Its antigen is not identified. The J gene is TRBJ1-5, the V gene TRBV19, with a tentative D call TRBD1 (5 bases). The sequencing input was PBMCs. This TCR was recovered from a woman aged 40 to 50 in good health and CMV-seropositive. CDR3 amino acids: CASSHSGQGYQPQHF. CDR3 nucleotide sequence: TGTGCCAGTTCTCACTCGGGCCAGGGTTACCAGCCCCAGCATTTT.